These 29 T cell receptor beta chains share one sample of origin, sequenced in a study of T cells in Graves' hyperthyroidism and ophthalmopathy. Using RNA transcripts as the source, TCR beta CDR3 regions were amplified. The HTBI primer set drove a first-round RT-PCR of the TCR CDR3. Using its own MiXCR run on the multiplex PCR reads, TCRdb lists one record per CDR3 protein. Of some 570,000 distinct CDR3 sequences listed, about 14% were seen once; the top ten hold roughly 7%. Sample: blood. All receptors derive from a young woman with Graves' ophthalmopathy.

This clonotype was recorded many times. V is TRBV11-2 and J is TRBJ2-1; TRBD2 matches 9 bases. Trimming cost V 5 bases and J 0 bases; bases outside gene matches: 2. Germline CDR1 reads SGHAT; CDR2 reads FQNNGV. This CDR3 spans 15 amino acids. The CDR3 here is CASSLREGSYNEQFF. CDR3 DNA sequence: TGTGCCAGCAGCCTGCGGGAGGGCTCCTACAATGAGCAGTTCTTC.

The CDR3 DNA is TGCAGTGCTAGAGAGGCCACGGGGAATTCACCCCTCCACTTT. Protein: CSAREATGNSPLHF. This chain joins TRBV20-1 and TRBJ1-6; D is ambiguous. V lost 0 bases and J 7 bases, leaving 10 bases between the germline ends. This CDR3 is built from 14 residues. Germline V CDR1 and CDR2: DFQATT, SNEGSKA (reference sequence).

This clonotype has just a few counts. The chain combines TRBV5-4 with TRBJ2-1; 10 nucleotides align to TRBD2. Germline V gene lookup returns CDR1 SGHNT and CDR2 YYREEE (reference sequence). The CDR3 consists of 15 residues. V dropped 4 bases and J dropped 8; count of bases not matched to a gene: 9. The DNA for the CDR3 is TGTGCCAGCAGCAGTCGGGCTAGCGGGGGTTATGAGCAGTTCTTC. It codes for CASSSRASGGYEQFF.

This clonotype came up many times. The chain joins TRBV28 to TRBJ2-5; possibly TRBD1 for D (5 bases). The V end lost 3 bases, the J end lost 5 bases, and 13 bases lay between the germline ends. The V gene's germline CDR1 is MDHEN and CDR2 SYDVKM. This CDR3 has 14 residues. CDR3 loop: CASSFIGVVETQYF. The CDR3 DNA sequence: TGTGCCAGCAGTTTCATAGGGGTGGTTGAGACCCAGTACTTC. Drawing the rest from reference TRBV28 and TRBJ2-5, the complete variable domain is DVKVTQSSRYLVKRTGEKVFLECVQDMDHENMFWYRQDPGLGLRLIYFSYDVKMKEKGDIPEGYSVSREKKERFSLILESASTNQTSMYLCASSFIGVVETQYFGPGTRLLVL.

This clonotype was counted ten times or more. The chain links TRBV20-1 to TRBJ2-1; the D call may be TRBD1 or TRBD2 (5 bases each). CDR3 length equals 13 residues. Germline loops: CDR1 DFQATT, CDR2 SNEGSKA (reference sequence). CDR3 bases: TGCAGCCCGAGCGAGGGGAGTTACAATGAGCAGTTCTTC. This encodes CSPSEGSYNEQFF.

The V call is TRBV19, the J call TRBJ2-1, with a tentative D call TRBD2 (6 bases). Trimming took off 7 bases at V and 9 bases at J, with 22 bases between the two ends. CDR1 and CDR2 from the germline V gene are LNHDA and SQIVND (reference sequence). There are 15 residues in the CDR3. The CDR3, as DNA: TGTGCCAGTACTCCCTGGGGGACTCCTTCAGCTGAGCAGTTCTTC. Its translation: CASTPWGTPSAEQFF.

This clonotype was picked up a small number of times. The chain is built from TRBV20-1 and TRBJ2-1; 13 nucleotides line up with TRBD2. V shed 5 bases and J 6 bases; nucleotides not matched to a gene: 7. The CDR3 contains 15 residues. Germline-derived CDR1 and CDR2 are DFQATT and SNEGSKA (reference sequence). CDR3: CSARRGLAGFNEQFF. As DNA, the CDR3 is TGCAGTGCTCGCCGGGGACTAGCGGGATTCAATGAGCAGTTCTTC.

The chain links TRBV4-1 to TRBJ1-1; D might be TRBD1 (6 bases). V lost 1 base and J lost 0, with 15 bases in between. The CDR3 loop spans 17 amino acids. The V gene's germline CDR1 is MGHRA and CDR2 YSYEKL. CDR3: CASSQVPTGRMNTEAFF. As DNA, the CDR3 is TGCGCCAGCAGCCAAGTACCGACAGGAAGAATGAACACTGAAGCTTTCTTT.

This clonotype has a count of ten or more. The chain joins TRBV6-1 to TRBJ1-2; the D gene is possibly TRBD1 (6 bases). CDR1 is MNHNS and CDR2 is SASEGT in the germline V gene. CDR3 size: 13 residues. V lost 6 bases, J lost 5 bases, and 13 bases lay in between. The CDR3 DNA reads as TGTGCCAGCAGACTTAGGGGGGAATATGGCTACACCTTC. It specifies CASRLRGEYGYTF.

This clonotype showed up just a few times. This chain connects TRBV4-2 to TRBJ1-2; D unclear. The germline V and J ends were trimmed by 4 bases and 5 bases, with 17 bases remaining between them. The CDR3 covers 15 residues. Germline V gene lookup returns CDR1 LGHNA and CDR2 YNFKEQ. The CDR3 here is CASSRDPVTPYGYTF. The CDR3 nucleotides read TGTGCCAGCAGCCGAGACCCTGTCACCCCATATGGCTACACCTTC.

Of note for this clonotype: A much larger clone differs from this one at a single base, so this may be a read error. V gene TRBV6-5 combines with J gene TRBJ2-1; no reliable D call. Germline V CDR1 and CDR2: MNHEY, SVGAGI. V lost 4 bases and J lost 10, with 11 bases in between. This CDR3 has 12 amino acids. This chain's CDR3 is CASSWTIYEQFF. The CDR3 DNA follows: TGTGCCAGCAGTTGGACCATCTACGAGCAGTTCTTC.

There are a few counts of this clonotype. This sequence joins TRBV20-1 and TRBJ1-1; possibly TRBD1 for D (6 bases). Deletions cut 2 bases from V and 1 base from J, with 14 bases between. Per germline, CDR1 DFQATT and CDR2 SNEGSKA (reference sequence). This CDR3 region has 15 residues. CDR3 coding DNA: TGCAGTGCTAGAAAGAGGGGGACACCGAACACTGAAGCTTTCTTT. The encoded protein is CSARKRGTPNTEAFF.

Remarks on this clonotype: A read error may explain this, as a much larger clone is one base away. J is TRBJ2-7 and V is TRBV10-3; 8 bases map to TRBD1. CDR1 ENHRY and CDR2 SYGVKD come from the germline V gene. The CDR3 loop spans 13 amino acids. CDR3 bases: TGTGCCATCGGTGATGGGACAGGCTACGAGCAGTACTTC. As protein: CAIGDGTGYEQYF.

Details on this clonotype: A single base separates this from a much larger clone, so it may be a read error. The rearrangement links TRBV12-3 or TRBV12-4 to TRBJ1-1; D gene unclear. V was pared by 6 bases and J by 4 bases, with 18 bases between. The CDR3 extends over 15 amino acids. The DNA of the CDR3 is TGTGCCAGCAGACGGGGTACCTCGGTGGGCACTGAAGCTTTCTTT. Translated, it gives CASRRGTSVGTEAFF.

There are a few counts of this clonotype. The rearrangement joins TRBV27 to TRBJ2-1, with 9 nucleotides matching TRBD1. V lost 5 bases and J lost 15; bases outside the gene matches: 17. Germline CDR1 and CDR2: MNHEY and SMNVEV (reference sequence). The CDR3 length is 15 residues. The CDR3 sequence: CASSLTGQGLIIGFF. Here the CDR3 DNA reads TGTGCCAGCAGTCTAACTGGACAGGGGCTAATCATTGGGTTCTTC.

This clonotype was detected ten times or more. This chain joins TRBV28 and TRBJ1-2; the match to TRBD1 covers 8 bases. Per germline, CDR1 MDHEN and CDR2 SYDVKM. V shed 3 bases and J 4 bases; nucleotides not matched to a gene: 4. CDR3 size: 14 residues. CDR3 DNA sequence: TGTGCCAGCAGTTTCCCACAGGGGGTCTATGGCTACACCTTC. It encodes CASSFPQGVYGYTF.

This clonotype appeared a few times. The CDR3 sequence is CSASVQGLNQPQHF. In DNA form, the CDR3 reads TGCAGTGCTAGTGTGCAGGGCCTCAATCAGCCCCAGCATTTT. The chain joins TRBV20-1 to TRBJ1-5, with D tentatively TRBD1 (5 bases). Germline CDR1 reads DFQATT; CDR2 reads SNEGSKA (reference sequence). This CDR3 is built from 14 residues. Trimming cost V 3 bases and J 3 bases, with 12 bases left between them.

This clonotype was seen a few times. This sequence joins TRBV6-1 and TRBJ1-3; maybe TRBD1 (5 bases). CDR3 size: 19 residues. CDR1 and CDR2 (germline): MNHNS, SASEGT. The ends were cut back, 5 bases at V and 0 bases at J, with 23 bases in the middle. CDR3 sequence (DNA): TGTGCCAGCAGTCCCTGGGGCGCGGCCCCTACCATCTCTGGAAACACCATATATTTT. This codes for CASSPWGAAPTISGNTIYF.

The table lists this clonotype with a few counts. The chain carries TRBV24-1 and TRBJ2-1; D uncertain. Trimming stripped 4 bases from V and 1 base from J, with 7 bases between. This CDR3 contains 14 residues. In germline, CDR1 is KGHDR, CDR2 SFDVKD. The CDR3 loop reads CATSDLISYNEQFF. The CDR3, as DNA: TGTGCCACCAGTGACCTAATTTCCTACAATGAGCAGTTCTTC.

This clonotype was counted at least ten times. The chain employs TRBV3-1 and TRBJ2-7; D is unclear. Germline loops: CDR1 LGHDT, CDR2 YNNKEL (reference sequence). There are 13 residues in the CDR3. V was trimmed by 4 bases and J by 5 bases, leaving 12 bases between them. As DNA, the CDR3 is TGTGCCAGCAGCCCCCGTGGGGTGGACGAGCAGTACTTC. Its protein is CASSPRGVDEQYF.

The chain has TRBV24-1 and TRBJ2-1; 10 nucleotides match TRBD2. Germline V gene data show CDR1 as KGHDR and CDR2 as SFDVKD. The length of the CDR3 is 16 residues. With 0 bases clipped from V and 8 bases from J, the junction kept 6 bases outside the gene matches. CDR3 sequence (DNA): TGTGCCACCAGTGATTTGCCGCTAGCGGGAGTCTATGAGCAGTTCTTC. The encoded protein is CATSDLPLAGVYEQFF.

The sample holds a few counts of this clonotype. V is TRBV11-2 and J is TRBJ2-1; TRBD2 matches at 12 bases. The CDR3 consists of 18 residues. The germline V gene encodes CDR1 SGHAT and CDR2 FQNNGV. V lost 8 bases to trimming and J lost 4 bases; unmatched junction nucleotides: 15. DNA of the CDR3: TGTGCCAGCTCACCAATGACAACCGGGACTAGCGGGTACAATGAGCAGTTCTTC. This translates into CASSPMTTGTSGYNEQFF.

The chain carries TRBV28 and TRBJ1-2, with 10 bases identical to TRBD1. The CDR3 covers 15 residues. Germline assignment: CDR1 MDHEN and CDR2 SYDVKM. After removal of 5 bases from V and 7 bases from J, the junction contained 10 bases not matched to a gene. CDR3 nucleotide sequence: TGTGCCAGCAGTGCACCCGGGACAGGGGACGGTGGCTACACCTTC. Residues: CASSAPGTGDGGYTF.

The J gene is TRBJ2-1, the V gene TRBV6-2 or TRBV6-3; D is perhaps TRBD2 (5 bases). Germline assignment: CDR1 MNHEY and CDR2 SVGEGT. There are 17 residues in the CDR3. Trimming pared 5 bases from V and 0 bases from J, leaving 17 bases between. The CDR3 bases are TGTGCCAGCAGTAACCCGGACTTCAGAAACTCCTACAATGAGCAGTTCTTC. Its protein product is CASSNPDFRNSYNEQFF.

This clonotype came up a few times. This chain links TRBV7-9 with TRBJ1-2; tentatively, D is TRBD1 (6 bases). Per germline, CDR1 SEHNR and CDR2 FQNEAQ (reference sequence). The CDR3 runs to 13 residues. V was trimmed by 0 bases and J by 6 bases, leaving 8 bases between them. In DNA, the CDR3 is TGTGCCAGCAGCTTAGCGGGGGCCCATGGCTACACCTTC. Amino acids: CASSLAGAHGYTF.

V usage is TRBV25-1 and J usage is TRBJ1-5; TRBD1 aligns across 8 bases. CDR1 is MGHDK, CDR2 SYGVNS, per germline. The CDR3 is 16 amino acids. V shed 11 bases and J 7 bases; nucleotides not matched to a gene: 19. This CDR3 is CAGTPGGGQGEQPQHF. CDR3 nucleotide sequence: TGTGCCGGCACCCCTGGGGGAGGACAGGGAGAGCAGCCCCAGCATTTT.

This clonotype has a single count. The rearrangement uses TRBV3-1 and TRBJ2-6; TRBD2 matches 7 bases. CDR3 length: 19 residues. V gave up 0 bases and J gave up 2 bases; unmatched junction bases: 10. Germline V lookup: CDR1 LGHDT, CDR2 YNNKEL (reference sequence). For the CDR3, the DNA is TGTGCCAGCAGCCAAGATTGGGGAGGGGACTTAACTGGGGCCAACGTCCTGACTTTC. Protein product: CASSQDWGGDLTGANVLTF.

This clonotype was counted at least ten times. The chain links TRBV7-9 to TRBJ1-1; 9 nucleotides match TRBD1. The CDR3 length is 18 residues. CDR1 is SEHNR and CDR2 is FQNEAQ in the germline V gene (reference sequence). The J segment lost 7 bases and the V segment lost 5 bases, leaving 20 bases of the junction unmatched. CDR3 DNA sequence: TGTGCCAGCAGCCCAAGCTTAGTAACCGGGACAGGGATAAATGAAGCTTTCTTT. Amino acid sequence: CASSPSLVTGTGINEAFF.

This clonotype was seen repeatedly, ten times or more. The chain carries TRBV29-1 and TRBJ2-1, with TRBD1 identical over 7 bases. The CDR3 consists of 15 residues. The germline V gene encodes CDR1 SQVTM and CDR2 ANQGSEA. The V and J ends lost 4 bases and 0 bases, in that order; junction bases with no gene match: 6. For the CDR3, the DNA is TGCAGCGTTGGCAGACAGGGCCTCTCCTACAATGAGCAGTTCTTC. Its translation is CSVGRQGLSYNEQFF.